Listed below are T cell receptor beta chains from one sample, sequenced in a study of cytomegalovirus exposure and HLA in healthy donors. The method was immunoSEQ multiplex PCR; TCRdb's version includes in-frame clones alone and lacks a portion of them. Of around 33,000 clones in the sample, around two fifths were seen once. Sequenced sample: PBMCs. These receptors were obtained from a woman aged 50 to 60 in good health and CMV-seronegative. CDR3s include the opening cysteine and the closing phenylalanine or tryptophan. The D gene is left open where the match is weak. For some rows the clone size is stated as once, few or many, or as a class when expanded; others skip it.

len	j_gene	v_gene	d_gene	abundance	CDR3nt	CDR3aa
16	TRBJ2-3	TRBV18	TRBD1	NA	TGTGCCAGCTCACCAAACACAGGGGCTTCGGCAGATACGCAGTATTTT	CASSPNTGASADTQYF
16	TRBJ1-1	TRBV6-6	TRBD1	few	TGTGCCAGCAGTTATAGCCCGGACAGGGCGCACACTGAAGCTTTCTTT	CASSYSPDRAHTEAFF
20	TRBJ2-1	TRBV6-1	TRBD2	NA	TGTGCCAGCAGTGCTCGCGGACAGCCGGGACTAGCTACGCGCTACAATGAGCAGTTCTTC	CASSARGQPGLATRYNEQFF
15	TRBJ1-4	TRBV14	TRBD1	NA	TGTGCCAGCAGCCAAGAATTGACAGGGGTTGAAAAACTGTTTTTT	CASSQELTGVEKLFF
14	TRBJ1-2	TRBV10-3	TRBD1	NA	TGTGCCATCAGTGACGGACAGGGCAAGGCTGGCTACACCTTC	CAISDGQGKAGYTF
15	TRBJ1-6	TRBV7-9	NA	few	TGTGCCAGCAGCTTAGTGACAGGTGATAATTCACCCCTCCACTTT	CASSLVTGDNSPLHF
17	TRBJ2-5	TRBV7-2	TRBD2	NA	TGTGCCAGCAGCTCAATCGGACTAGCGGGACTCCAAGAGACCCAGTACTTC	CASSSIGLAGLQETQYF
15	TRBJ2-3	TRBV11-3	NA	NA	TGTGCCAGCAGCTCCCAAGGAGGCAGCACAGATACGCAGTATTTT	CASSSQGGSTDTQYF
16	TRBJ2-3	TRBV7-9	NA	NA	TGTGCCAGCAGCTTTATCGGCGACAGTAGCACAGATACGCAGTATTTT	CASSFIGDSSTDTQYF
15	TRBJ2-5	TRBV5-4	NA	NA	TGTGCCAGCAGCTTGGGACTCGGGGGAGGCGAGACCCAGTACTTC	CASSLGLGGGETQYF
13	TRBJ1-2	TRBV19	NA	NA	TGTGCCAGTAGTATAGATCTGAACTATGGCTACACCTTC	CASSIDLNYGYTF
14	TRBJ1-2	TRBV7-2	NA	few	TGTGCCAGCAGCTTACATGGGGCCGCAGAAGGCTACACCTTC	CASSLHGAAEGYTF
17	TRBJ2-3	TRBV12-5	NA	NA	TGTGCTAGTGGTTTGGCCTCAGGGCCCCTAGGCACAGATACGCAGTATTTT	CASGLASGPLGTDTQYF
15	TRBJ2-5	TRBV7-2	TRBD2	NA	TGTGCCAGCAGCTTAGGTGGGACTATACAAGAGACCCAGTACTTC	CASSLGGTIQETQYF
15	TRBJ1-6	TRBV10-1	TRBD1	few	TGCGCCAGCAGTGAGTCGACAGGGGGTAATTCACCCCTCCACTTT	CASSESTGGNSPLHF
17	TRBJ1-4	TRBV29-1	TRBD1	once	TGCAGCGTTGAAGATTCGACGGGGGGGACAGGGTATGAAAAACTGTTTTTT	CSVEDSTGGTGYEKLFF
14	TRBJ2-2	TRBV5-1	NA	few	TGCGCCAGCAGCTTACTTCTTTCAACCGGGGAGCTGTTTTTT	CASSLLLSTGELFF
14	TRBJ2-3	TRBV27	TRBD2	few	TGTGCCAGCACTAGCGGGGGGATCACAGATACGCAGTATTTT	CASTSGGITDTQYF
15	TRBJ2-3	TRBV11-2	NA	few	TGTGCCAGCAGCTCCTCCGGGATTACCACAGATACGCAGTATTTT	CASSSSGITTDTQYF
15	TRBJ1-6	TRBV5-1	TRBD1	once	TGCGCCAGCAGGTTAAGGGGACAGGGAGGCTCACCCCTCCACTTT	CASRLRGQGGSPLHF